Listed here are 30 T cell receptor beta chains from one sample, sequenced in a study of T cell repertoires in cytomegalovirus infection. The antigens these receptors bind are not known. TCRdb re-called the reads with MiXCR, one entry per CDR3 protein. The sample lists roughly 500,000 distinct CDR3 sequences, around 35% occurring once. The sample here was cultured PBMCs, taken from culture after CMV antigen stimulation. Receptors were obtained from a human donor in good health (CMV status not recorded). Some clones in this sample may be carry-over from other donors' samples.

The rearrangement joins TRBV11-3 to TRBJ2-2, with TRBD2 as a possible D gene (5 bases). Germline loops: CDR1 SGHNT, CDR2 YENEEA. The CDR3 covers 17 residues. With 5 bases removed from V and 5 bases from J, the gap between germline ends came to 21 bases. The chain's CDR3 is CASSPPALAGVTGELFF. Written as DNA, the CDR3 is TGTGCCAGCAGCCCTCCAGCCCTAGCCGGAGTGACCGGGGAGCTGTTTTTT. The full variable domain, rest sourced from reference TRBV11-3 and TRBJ2-2, is EAGVVQSPRYKIIEKKQPVAFWCNPISGHNTLYWYLQNLGQGPELLIRYENEEAVDDSQLPKDRFSAERLKGVDSTLKIQPAELGDSAVYLCASSPPALAGVTGELFFGEGSRLTVL.

The chain employs TRBV12-5 and TRBJ2-5; 7 bases agree with TRBD2. The CDR3 covers 12 residues. Germline assignment: CDR1 LGHNT and CDR2 FRNRAP. J lost 5 bases, V lost 6 bases, and 3 bases had no gene match. The CDR3 reads CASGLAVETQYF. The CDR3, as DNA: TGTGCTAGTGGCCTAGCGGTGGAGACCCAGTACTTC. Full variable domain (rest looked up from reference TRBV12-5 and TRBJ2-5): DARVTQTPRHKVTEMGQEVTMRCQPILGHNTVFWYRQTMMQGLELLAYFRNRAPLDDSGMPKDRFSAEMPDATLATLKIQPSEPRDSAVYFCASGLAVETQYFGPGTRLLVL.

This clonotype was seen a few times. The CDR3: CASARDSSYEQYF. For the CDR3, the DNA is TGTGCCAGTGCGCGGGACAGCTCCTACGAGCAGTACTTC. The rearrangement uses TRBV19 and TRBJ2-7, with D possibly TRBD1 on 7 matching bases. Trimming removed 8 bases at V and 0 bases at J, with 11 bases between. Germline V CDR1 and CDR2: LNHDA, SQIVND (reference sequence). The CDR3 is made up of 13 amino acids.

This chain connects TRBV19 to TRBJ1-1; tentative D call: TRBD1 (6 bases). V was pared by 10 bases and J by 1 base, with 13 bases between. The germline CDR1 and CDR2 sequences are LNHDA and SQIVND (reference sequence). The CDR3 spans 13 residues. The CDR3 reads CATYRTENTEAFF. Written as DNA, the CDR3 is TGTGCCACATACCGGACAGAGAACACTGAAGCTTTCTTT. Complete variable domain (other parts from reference TRBV19 and TRBJ1-1): DGGITQSPKYLFRKEGQNVTLSCEQNLNHDAMYWYRQDPGQGLRLIYYSQIVNDFQKGDIAEGYSVSREKKESFPLTVTSAQKNPTAFYLCATYRTENTEAFFGQGTRLTVV.

This clonotype was seen a few times. This chain joins TRBV7-2 and TRBJ2-1; TRBD2 matches at 11 bases. The CDR3 has 16 amino acids. V trimming: 3 bases; J trimming: 6 bases; junction bases outside the gene matches: 7. CDR1 SGHTA and CDR2 FQGNSA come from the germline V gene. The CDR3, as DNA: TGTGCCAGCAGCTTCCTACTAGCGGGAGTCCCCAATGAGCAGTTCTTC. This encodes CASSFLLAGVPNEQFF.

The gene calls are TRBV6-2 or TRBV6-3 and TRBJ2-7, with D perhaps being TRBD1 or TRBD2 (5 bases each). This CDR3 comprises 15 residues. CDR1 MNHEY and CDR2 SVGEGT come from the germline V gene. The germline V and J ends were trimmed by 6 bases and 3 bases, with 18 bases remaining between them. CDR3 protein: CASSLYTGPGYEQYV. As DNA, the CDR3 is TGTGCCAGCAGCCTATATACGGGACCCGGCTACGAGCAGTACGTC.

The genes are TRBV23-1 and TRBJ2-7, with a possible D match to TRBD1 (6 bases). TRBV23-1 is assigned to the ORF class and has an uncertain function. The V gene lost 7 bases and the J gene lost 6 bases, with 22 bases spanning the gap. The CDR3 contains 15 residues. The CDR3 sequence is CASTEGDPAVGEQYV. The CDR3 DNA follows: TGCGCCAGCACCGAGGGGGATCCGGCCGTAGGCGAGCAGTACGTC.

This clonotype was seen many times. This sequence joins TRBV7-6 and TRBJ2-3; 12 bases fit TRBD1. The J segment lost 5 bases and the V segment lost 4 bases, leaving 10 bases of the junction unmatched. This CDR3 is 17 amino acids long. The V gene's germline CDR1 is SGHVS and CDR2 FNYEAQ. The CDR3 loop is CASSSRGGQGARDTQYF. Here the CDR3 DNA reads TGTGCCAGCAGCTCCCGAGGGGGACAGGGGGCAAGAGATACGCAGTATTTT.

The chain combines TRBV28 with TRBJ2-7; 8 nucleotides match TRBD1. The CDR3 runs to 13 residues. V shed 7 bases and J 3 bases; nucleotides not matched to a gene: 5. The germline gives CDR1 MDHEN, CDR2 SYDVKM. CDR3 amino acids: CASTRDRNYEQYF. The DNA for the CDR3 is TGTGCCAGCACAAGGGACAGGAACTACGAGCAGTACTTC.

The rearrangement joins TRBV24-1 to TRBJ2-3; unclear D gene. Germline V gene sequence: CDR1 KGHDR, CDR2 SFDVKD. The V gene lost 0 bases and the J gene lost 8 bases, with 14 bases spanning the gap. CDR3 size: 15 residues. The CDR3 DNA is TGTGCCACCAGTGATTTGCGAGGCCGGCCCCTTACGCAGTATTTT. Amino acid sequence: CATSDLRGRPLTQYF.

The chain carries TRBV6-2 or TRBV6-3 and TRBJ2-1; D may be TRBD1 (6 bases). The V end was cut by 5 bases, the J end by 6 bases, with 14 bases between. In germline, CDR1 is MNHEY, CDR2 SVGEGT. CDR3 length equals 14 residues. The CDR3 loop reads CASSRYRAPNEQFF. CDR3 nucleotides: TGTGCCAGCAGTCGGTACAGGGCCCCCAATGAGCAGTTCTTC.

This clonotype was seen only a few times. The chain is built from TRBV24-1 and TRBJ2-1, with 11 bases lining up with TRBD2. Germline V CDR1 and CDR2: KGHDR, SFDVKD. The CDR3 totals 16 residues. V lost 5 bases, J lost 2 bases, and 4 bases stayed unmatched. The chain's CDR3 is CATSGGTSGPYNEQFF. DNA for the CDR3: TGTGCCACCAGTGGGGGGACTAGCGGTCCCTACAATGAGCAGTTCTTC.

In this sample, this clonotype turned up many times. V and J are TRBV7-9 and TRBJ2-7, with D unresolved. This CDR3 spans 13 amino acids. V was pared by 4 bases and J by 4 bases, with 11 bases between. Germline loops: CDR1 SEHNR, CDR2 FQNEAQ (reference sequence). The CDR3 loop reads CASSSGPIYEQYV. CDR3 bases: TGTGCCAGCAGCTCCGGACCCATATACGAGCAGTACGTC.

This clonotype showed up just a few times. The V call is TRBV11-2, the J call TRBJ1-2; D remains unclear. The CDR3 is made up of 13 amino acids. Germline V gene lookup returns CDR1 SGHAT and CDR2 FQNNGV. The V end lost 0 bases, the J end lost 8 bases, and 10 bases lay between the germline ends. As DNA, the CDR3 is TGTGCCAGCAGCTTAGAAAGTTACTGGGGCTACACCTTC. Translation: CASSLESYWGYTF. The full variable domain, its missing parts supplied by reference TRBV11-2 and TRBJ1-2, is EAGVAQSPRYKIIEKRQSVAFWCNPISGHATLYWYQQILGQGPKLLIQFQNNGVVDDSQLPKDRFSAERLKGVDSTLKIQPAKLEDSAVYLCASSLESYWGYTFGSGTRLTVV.

The chain is built from TRBV7-8 and TRBJ2-5; possibly TRBD1 or TRBD2 for D (7 bases each). The V end lost 2 bases, the J end lost 0 bases, and 16 bases lay between the germline ends. The CDR3 loop spans 17 amino acids. The germline V gene has CDR1 SGHVS and CDR2 FQNEAQ. CDR3 amino acids: CASSLRSGTAYQETQYF. In DNA form, the CDR3 reads TGTGCCAGCAGCTTACGGAGCGGGACAGCGTACCAAGAGACCCAGTACTTC.

This rearrangement joins TRBV11-2 to TRBJ1-1, with D unresolved. V was shortened by 6 bases and J by 1 base, with 18 bases between the two germline ends. Germline-derived CDR1 and CDR2 are SGHAT and FQNNGV. The CDR3 runs 16 residues. CDR3 protein: CASRSWTGKRNTEAFF. The CDR3 coding sequence is TGTGCCAGCAGGTCTTGGACGGGTAAACGGAACACTGAAGCTTTCTTT. Looking up the rest from reference TRBV11-2 and TRBJ1-1 gives the full variable domain: EAGVAQSPRYKIIEKRQSVAFWCNPISGHATLYWYQQILGQGPKLLIQFQNNGVVDDSQLPKDRFSAERLKGVDSTLKIQPAKLEDSAVYLCASRSWTGKRNTEAFFGQGTRLTVV.

The V call is TRBV20-1, the J call TRBJ2-3; the D gene is possibly TRBD1 (5 bases). Looked up from germline, CDR1 is DFQATT and CDR2 is SNEGSKA (reference sequence). V was trimmed by 2 bases and J by 5 bases, leaving 20 bases between them. The CDR3 contains 16 residues. The CDR3 DNA sequence: TGCAGTGCTAGACTAGGGGCTCGAGCATTGGGAGATACGCAGTATTTT. As protein: CSARLGARALGDTQYF.

The J gene is TRBJ2-1, the V gene TRBV11-2; D might be TRBD2 (6 bases). The CDR3 runs 16 residues. Trimming pared 2 bases from V and 9 bases from J, leaving 20 bases between. CDR1 and CDR2 (germline): SGHAT, FQNNGV. The CDR3, as DNA: TGTGCCAGCAGCTTACACGGGAGCGCCCTTTACGGTGAGCAGTTCTTC. This codes for CASSLHGSALYGEQFF.

This clonotype has more than one count but fewer than ten. Relative to the germline gene, one junction end is altered; a read error may explain this. The rearrangement uses TRBV4-2 and TRBJ1-1; unclear D gene. From germline, CDR1 is LGHNA and CDR2 YNFKEQ. The CDR3 contains 14 residues. For the CDR3, the DNA is TGTGCCAGCCGCCAATCCACTGCGAACACTGAAGCTTTCTTT. This encodes CASRQSTANTEAFF.

This clonotype was found a few times. This rearrangement joins TRBV7-3 to TRBJ2-3; possibly TRBD1 or TRBD2 for D (5 bases each). This CDR3 contains 15 residues. Trimming removed 5 bases from V and 5 bases from J, with 17 bases in between. The germline V gene encodes CDR1 SGHTA and CDR2 FQGTGA. This CDR3 is CASSPLGVGGDTQYF. The CDR3 nucleotides read TGTGCCAGCAGCCCTTTGGGGGTTGGCGGAGATACGCAGTATTTT.

The rearrangement joins TRBV27 to TRBJ1-2, with TRBD1 identical over 7 bases. Looked up from germline, CDR1 is MNHEY and CDR2 is SMNVEV (reference sequence). After removal of 7 bases from V and 0 bases from J, the junction contained 5 bases not matched to a gene. The CDR3 has 14 amino acids. The CDR3 sequence: CASTRQGANYGYTF. CDR3 DNA: TGTGCCAGCACCCGACAGGGAGCTAACTATGGCTACACCTTC.

There are a few counts of this clonotype. The V and J genes are TRBV7-2 and TRBJ2-3, with D perhaps TRBD2 (5 bases). The CDR3 totals 13 residues. The germline V and J ends were trimmed by 0 bases and 5 bases, with 6 bases remaining between them. The germline V gene has CDR1 SGHTA and CDR2 FQGNSA. This CDR3 reads CASSLAREDTQYF. CDR3 DNA sequence: TGTGCCAGCAGCTTAGCTCGGGAAGATACGCAGTATTTT.

The CDR3 sequence is CASTSRLRDLGGNEQFF. For the CDR3, the DNA is TGTGCCAGCACCTCGCGCCTTCGGGATCTCGGGGGCAATGAGCAGTTCTTC. V gene TRBV27 combines with J gene TRBJ2-1, with D perhaps TRBD2 (6 bases). V lost 7 bases, J lost 6 bases, and 25 bases lay in between. This CDR3 region has 17 residues. Germline values: CDR1 MNHEY, CDR2 SMNVEV (reference sequence).

This clonotype was seen repeatedly, ten times or more. This rearrangement joins TRBV6-2 or TRBV6-3 to TRBJ2-6; a weak D match, TRBD2 (5 bases). Per germline, CDR1 MNHEY and CDR2 SVGEGT. The CDR3 is 16 amino acids. The V gene lost 5 bases and the J gene lost 3 bases, with 14 bases spanning the gap. The CDR3 loop reads CASSDPEGFGANVLTF. The CDR3 nucleotides read TGTGCCAGCAGTGACCCCGAGGGCTTTGGGGCCAACGTCCTGACTTTC.

The chain links TRBV5-6 to TRBJ2-3, with 9 bases fitting TRBD2. The CDR3 consists of 16 residues. The ends lost 4 bases at V and 4 bases at J; junction bases unmatched: 10. Germline CDR1 SGHDT, CDR2 YYEEEE. In DNA, the CDR3 is TGTGCCAGCAGCCTTCGGGTAGCGGGAGACTCAGATACGCAGTATTTT. It is translated as CASSLRVAGDSDTQYF.

This clonotype was observed a few times. V and J are TRBV20-1 and TRBJ2-5; 12 bases are shared with TRBD2. Looked up from germline, CDR1 is DFQATT and CDR2 is SNEGSKA (reference sequence). The CDR3 loop spans 15 amino acids. Unmatched junction bases numbered 6, after V lost 5 bases and J lost 2 bases. As DNA, the CDR3 is TGCAGTGCTGGGGGACTAGCGGGTTTTCAAGAGACCCAGTACTTC. Translating it yields CSAGGLAGFQETQYF.

The table lists this clonotype with many counts. The chain combines TRBV7-2 with TRBJ2-2, with TRBD1 identical over 9 bases. Germline CDR1 SGHTA, CDR2 FQGNSA. CDR3 length equals 17 residues. The V and J ends lost 5 bases and 2 bases, in that order; junction bases with no gene match: 9. The CDR3: CASSIRQGDVNTGELFF. CDR3 DNA sequence: TGTGCCAGCAGCATTAGACAGGGGGACGTAAACACCGGGGAGCTGTTTTTT. Complete variable domain (other parts from reference TRBV7-2 and TRBJ2-2): GAGVSQSPSNKVTEKGKDVELRCDPISGHTALYWYRQSLGQGLEFLIYFQGNSAPDKSGLPSDRFSAERTGGSVSTLTIQRTQQEDSAVYLCASSIRQGDVNTGELFFGEGSRLTVL.

The genes are TRBV7-4 and TRBJ1-5, with unresolved D. Per the germline V gene, CDR1 is SGHVT and CDR2 is SQSDAQ. Trimming took off 8 bases at V and 8 bases at J, with 7 bases between the two ends. The CDR3 consists of 10 residues. The CDR3 is CASWEEPQHF. CDR3 in DNA: TGTGCCAGCTGGGAGGAGCCCCAGCATTTT.

This clonotype was detected ten times or more. The V and J genes are TRBV24-1 and TRBJ1-1; unclear D gene. CDR3 size: 13 residues. Between the trimmed V and J ends, which lost 3 bases and 6 bases, there was a span of 10 bases. Germline V gives CDR1 KGHDR, CDR2 SFDVKD. The CDR3 here is CATSDGAIPEAFF. The CDR3 bases are TGTGCCACCAGTGATGGAGCCATCCCTGAAGCTTTCTTT.

V is TRBV12-5 and J is TRBJ2-1; D is uncertain. The CDR3 is 17 residues long. Germline assignment: CDR1 LGHNT and CDR2 FRNRAP. V was clipped by 0 bases and J by 2 bases, with 14 bases between them. The CDR3 loop reads CASGLVSGTEPYNEQFF. The CDR3 DNA is TGTGCTAGTGGTTTGGTATCGGGTACCGAACCCTACAATGAGCAGTTCTTC.